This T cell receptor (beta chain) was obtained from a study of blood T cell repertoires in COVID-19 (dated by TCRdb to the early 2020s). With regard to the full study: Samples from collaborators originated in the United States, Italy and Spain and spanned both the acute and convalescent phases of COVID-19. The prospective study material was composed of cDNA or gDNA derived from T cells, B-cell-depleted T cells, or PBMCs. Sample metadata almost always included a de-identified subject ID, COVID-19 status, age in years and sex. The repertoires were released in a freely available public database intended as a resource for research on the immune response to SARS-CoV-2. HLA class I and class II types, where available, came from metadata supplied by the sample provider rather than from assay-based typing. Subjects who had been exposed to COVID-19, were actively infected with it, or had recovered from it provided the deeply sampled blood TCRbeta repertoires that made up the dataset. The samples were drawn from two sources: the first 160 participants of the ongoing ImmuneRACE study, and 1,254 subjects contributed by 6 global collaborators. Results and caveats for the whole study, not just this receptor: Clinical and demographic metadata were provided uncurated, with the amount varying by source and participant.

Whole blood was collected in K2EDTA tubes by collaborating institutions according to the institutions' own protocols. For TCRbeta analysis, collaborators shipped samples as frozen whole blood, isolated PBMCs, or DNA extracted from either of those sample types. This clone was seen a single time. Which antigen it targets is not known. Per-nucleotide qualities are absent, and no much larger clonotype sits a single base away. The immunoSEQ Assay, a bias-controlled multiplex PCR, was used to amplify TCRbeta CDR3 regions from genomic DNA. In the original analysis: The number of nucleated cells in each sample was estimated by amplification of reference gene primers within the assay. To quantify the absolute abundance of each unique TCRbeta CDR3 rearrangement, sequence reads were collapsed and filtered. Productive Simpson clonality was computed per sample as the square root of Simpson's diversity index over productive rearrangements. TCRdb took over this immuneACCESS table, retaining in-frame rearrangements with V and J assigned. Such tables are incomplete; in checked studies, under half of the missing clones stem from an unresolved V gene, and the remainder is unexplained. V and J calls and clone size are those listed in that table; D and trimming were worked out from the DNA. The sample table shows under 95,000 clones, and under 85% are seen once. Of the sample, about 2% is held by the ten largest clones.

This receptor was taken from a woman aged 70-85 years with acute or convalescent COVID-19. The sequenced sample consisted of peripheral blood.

The DNA sequence follows: TGTGCCAGCAGTCAGGGGACAGGGGGGGAAGCTTTCTTT. It codes for CASSQGTGGEAFF. The rearranged chain carries TRBV12-3 or TRBV12-4 and TRBJ1-1; 11 central bases correspond to TRBD1. The CDR3 starts with the cysteine, ends with the phenylalanine, and has 13 residues. Left in the record is the CDR3 DNA by itself, 39 bases read in frame from the first base. Clipping removes 5 bases from V and 8 bases from J, with 4 as the unmatched junction base count.